This entry describes one T cell receptor beta chain. Its target is unknown. This sample was included in a study of HIV-infected patients and healthy controls. Findings and caveats of the study: A major limitation was that merely sixteen HIV-infected individuals were processed. Mean usage of eight alpha and eight beta V genes differed significantly in HIV-infected patients versus controls.

CDR1 and CDR2 (germline): MDHEN, SYDVKM. There are 13 residues in the CDR3. Trimming shortened V by 6 bases and J by 4 bases, and 10 bases separated the two germline ends. Whole blood was used without fractionation, so all unsorted peripheral T cells were included. Reverse transcription used 450 to 500 ng RNA and constant-region primers for alpha and beta. Separate chain-specific third strand synthesis with multiplexing indices produced the alpha and beta libraries. TCRdb analysed the 5' RACE reads with MiXCR anew, one entry per CDR3 protein. The top ten clones hold approximately 15% of a sample with about 7,400 distinct CDR3 sequences, 9% to 9.5% of them seen once.

This clonotype was obtained from an adult with HIV infection. The sample was blood, taken before antiretroviral therapy. The chain has TRBV28 and TRBJ1-5; maybe TRBD1 (5 bases). CDR3 sequence (DNA): TGTGCCAGCAGGACAGCCAATAATCAGCCCCAGCATTTT. Protein product: CASRTANNQPQHF.